These T cell receptor beta chains were read from a single sample in a study of blood T cells in healthy people across ages. Each CDR3 protein gets one entry after TCRdb re-called the 5' RACE reads with MiXCR. The sample shows under 2,000,000 distinct CDR3 sequences, roughly 52% of them seen only once. Sequencing used blood. These receptors came from a middle-aged woman in good health. Each CDR3 is given with its conserved first and last residue. Fields, in order: V gene, clone size, D gene, CDR3 length, J gene, CDR3 DNA, CDR3 protein. A D gene is named only where the DNA matches it firmly. Not every row has a clone size; where given, it reads once, few, many or a size class.

V: TRBV28; size: -; D: TRBD2; length: 18; J: TRBJ2-3; DNA: TGTGCCAGCAGTTTACGGACTAGCGGGGGGGGCGGCACAGATACGCAGTATTTT; CDR3: CASSLRTSGGGGTDTQYF
V: TRBV7-9; size: -; D: TRBD1; length: 16; J: TRBJ2-1; DNA: TGTGCCAGCAGCGGCGGGACAGGTCGCTCCTACAATGAGCAGTTCTTC; CDR3: CASSGGTGRSYNEQFF
V: TRBV20-1; size: -; D: -; length: 14; J: TRBJ2-7; DNA: TGCAGTACTAGAGATCGGGGGCAACAGTACGAGCAGTACTTC; CDR3: CSTRDRGQQYEQYF
V: TRBV2; size: -; D: TRBD2; length: 15; J: TRBJ2-3; DNA: TGTGCCAGCAGCCTAGCGGGGGGTAAGCCAGATACGCAGTATTTT; CDR3: CASSLAGGKPDTQYF
V: TRBV28; size: few; D: TRBD1; length: 15; J: TRBJ2-4; DNA: TGTGCCAGCAGTTTGCGGGGACAGGGGGCGGGGGAGCAGTACTTC; CDR3: CASSLRGQGAGEQYF
V: TRBV5-5; size: -; D: TRBD1; length: 16; J: TRBJ2-3; DNA: TGTGCCAGCAGCACCGGGACAGGGGCTTTCCCAGATACGCAGTATTTT; CDR3: CASSTGTGAFPDTQYF
V: TRBV4-2; size: few; D: TRBD1; length: 14; J: TRBJ1-2; DNA: TGTGCCAGCAGCCAAGACGACAGGGTCAGTGGCTACACCTTC; CDR3: CASSQDDRVSGYTF
V: TRBV5-1; size: -; D: -; length: 13; J: TRBJ2-5; DNA: TGCGCCAGCAGTATTCACAGACAAGAGACCCAGTACTTC; CDR3: CASSIHRQETQYF
V: TRBV18; size: -; D: -; length: 13; J: TRBJ2-7; DNA: TGTGCCAGCTCACCCGCCCATTCCTACGAGCAGTACTTC; CDR3: CASSPAHSYEQYF
V: TRBV4-3; size: few; D: -; length: 15; J: TRBJ1-1; DNA: TGCGCCAGCAGCCAAGCCAACCGCCCCTACACTGAAGCTTTCTTT; CDR3: CASSQANRPYTEAFF
V: TRBV27; size: few; D: TRBD1; length: 15; J: TRBJ1-2; DNA: TGTGCCAGCAGTAGCAGGGACAGGGGGCCGGATGGCTACACCTTC; CDR3: CASSSRDRGPDGYTF
V: TRBV24-1; size: many; D: -; length: 11; J: TRBJ2-5; DNA: TGTGCCACCAGTGGCGGGGAGACCCAGTACTTC; CDR3: CATSGGETQYF
V: TRBV20-1; size: -; D: -; length: 14; J: TRBJ1-4; DNA: TGCAGTGCTAGGGCAGGGGTCACTAATGAAAAACTGTTTTTT; CDR3: CSARAGVTNEKLFF
V: TRBV5-1; size: -; D: TRBD2; length: 18; J: TRBJ2-7; DNA: TGCGCCAGCAGCTTGACCGGACAACTAGCGAGCTCCTACAATGAGCAGTACTTC; CDR3: CASSLTGQLASSYNEQYF
V: TRBV6-2/TRBV6-3; size: -; D: TRBD2; length: 14; J: TRBJ2-5; DNA: TGTGCCAGCAGAAGAGGGACTAGCGGGGATCAACAGTACTTC; CDR3: CASRRGTSGDQQYF
V: TRBV20-1; size: -; D: TRBD1; length: 13; J: TRBJ1-1; DNA: TGCAGTGCTAGAAGGGCAGGGACAGGGGATGCTTTCTTT; CDR3: CSARRAGTGDAFF
V: TRBV6-5; size: few; D: TRBD1; length: 17; J: TRBJ2-1; DNA: TGTGCCAGCAGTTACCTCGGGACAGGGAGCTCCTACAATGAGCAGTTCTTC; CDR3: CASSYLGTGSSYNEQFF
V: TRBV11-2; size: -; D: -; length: 12; J: TRBJ2-1; DNA: TGTGCCAGCAGCTCCTCCGCCTTTGAGCAGTTCTTC; CDR3: CASSSSAFEQFF
V: TRBV28; size: few; D: TRBD1; length: 15; J: TRBJ1-4; DNA: TGTGCCAGCAGTGAGCCGGGACAGGGGGGTGAAAAACTGTTTTTT; CDR3: CASSEPGQGGEKLFF
V: TRBV27; size: -; D: -; length: 14; J: TRBJ2-5; DNA: TGTGCCAGCAGTGGGGTCGCCAGTGGGGAGACCCAGTACTTC; CDR3: CASSGVASGETQYF
V: TRBV7-9; size: few; D: -; length: 12; J: TRBJ2-7; DNA: TGTGCCAGCAGCTTAATGGTTTACGAGCAGTACTTC; CDR3: CASSLMVYEQYF
V: TRBV7-2; size: once; D: TRBD1; length: 14; J: TRBJ2-1; DNA: TGTGCCAGCGGACACCGGGACAGGGAGGGGAGGCAGTTCTTC; CDR3: CASGHRDREGRQFF
V: TRBV5-1; size: few; D: -; length: 13; J: TRBJ1-2; DNA: TGCGCCAGCAGCTCCGGAGGAGACAGGGGCTACACCTTC; CDR3: CASSSGGDRGYTF
V: TRBV29-1; size: many; D: -; length: 11; J: TRBJ2-3; DNA: TGCAGCGTTGCTGTCACAGATACGCAGTATTTT; CDR3: CSVAVTDTQYF
V: TRBV27; size: -; D: -; length: 17; J: TRBJ2-7; DNA: TGTGCCAGCAGTTTACTAAAAGGGGGGAAGGGATTCTACGAGCAGTACTTC; CDR3: CASSLLKGGKGFYEQYF
V: TRBV12-3/TRBV12-4; size: -; D: -; length: 13; J: TRBJ2-7; DNA: TGTGCCAGCAGCGACGGGCTTTCCTACGAGCAGTACTTC; CDR3: CASSDGLSYEQYF
V: TRBV7-2; size: few; D: -; length: 15; J: TRBJ2-1; DNA: TGTGCCAGCAGCTTAAGGCAGGGTTGGGAGAATGAGCAGTTCTTC; CDR3: CASSLRQGWENEQFF
V: TRBV7-2; size: -; D: -; length: 13; J: TRBJ2-7; DNA: TGTGCCAGCAGCTTTATCGGGGGCCACGAGCAGTACTTC; CDR3: CASSFIGGHEQYF
V: TRBV29-1; size: -; D: TRBD2; length: 13; J: TRBJ2-1; DNA: TGCAGCGTTGAGGCTAGCGGGGTCGGTGAGCAGTTCTTC; CDR3: CSVEASGVGEQFF